The 12 T cell receptor beta chains reported below all come from one sample, sequenced in a study of cytomegalovirus exposure and HLA in healthy donors. Amplification used 60 Vbeta primers and 13 Jbeta primers. TCRdb's copy holds only in-frame clones and misses some; the assay was immunoSEQ multiplex PCR. In the table there are approximately 280,000 clones, 80% to 90% of which are singletons. The sample was PBMCs. All receptors derive from a man between 35 and 55 years old in good health and CMV-seropositive.

This chain links TRBV16 with TRBJ1-1, with TRBD1 identical over 8 bases. The length of the CDR3 is 17 residues. Germline CDR1 reads KGHSY; CDR2 reads FQNENV. V trimming: 1 base; J trimming: 3 bases; junction bases outside the gene matches: 10. CDR3 nucleotide sequence: TGTGCCAGCAGCCAATTCCAGGGGGCTGGAGTAGACACTGAAGCTTTCTTT. Translation gives CASSQFQGAGVDTEAFF.

V gene TRBV11-2 combines with J gene TRBJ1-1, with unresolved D. Trimming cost V 5 bases and J 3 bases, with 10 bases left between them. There are 13 residues in the CDR3. CDR1 and CDR2 from the germline V gene are SGHAT and FQNNGV. In DNA, the CDR3 is TGTGCCAGCAGCCCCCCGGGGTACACTGAAGCTTTCTTT. Translating gives CASSPPGYTEAFF.

V usage is TRBV29-1 and J usage is TRBJ2-5; 7 bases map to TRBD1. Looked up from germline, CDR1 is SQVTM and CDR2 is ANQGSEA. The CDR3 spans 14 residues. J lost 0 bases, V lost 6 bases, and 7 bases had no gene match. For the CDR3, the DNA is TGCAGCGTGGACGGACAGGCGTACCAAGAGACCCAGTACTTC. Translated: CSVDGQAYQETQYF.

CDR3 sequence (DNA): TGTGCCAGCTCACCACCCGGACTAGCGGGAGCCGGCGAGCAGTACTTC. This translates into CASSPPGLAGAGEQYF. The chain combines TRBV18 with TRBJ2-7; 13 bases line up with TRBD2. Germline V gene sequence: CDR1 KGHSH, CDR2 LQKENI. J lost 6 bases, V lost 0 bases, and 5 bases had no gene match. The CDR3 runs to 16 residues. Variable domain in full (rest from reference TRBV18 and TRBJ2-7): NAGVMQNPRHLVRRRGQEARLRCSPMKGHSHVYWYRQLPEEGLKFMVYLQKENIIDESGMPKERFSAEFPKEGPSILRIQQVVRGDSAAYFCASSPPGLAGAGEQYFGPGTRLTVT.

This clone has just a few counts. The chain uses TRBV29-1 and TRBJ2-7; 7 positions agree with TRBD1. The V gene end was trimmed by 1 base and the J gene end by 2 bases; junction bases not matched to a gene: 2. Germline V lookup: CDR1 SQVTM, CDR2 ANQGSEA. This CDR3 comprises 13 residues. The CDR3 reads CSVEGQGAYEQYF. The CDR3 region has the DNA TGCAGCGTTGAAGGACAGGGAGCCTACGAGCAGTACTTC.

This chain uses TRBV19 with TRBJ1-5; 7 bases line up with TRBD1. V was clipped by 5 bases and J by 3 bases; unmatched bases: 4. CDR1 is LNHDA and CDR2 is SQIVND in the germline V gene (reference sequence). The CDR3 is 14 residues long. In DNA, the CDR3 is TGTGCCAGTAGTTCGGGACAGACCAATCAGCCCCAGCATTTT. This codes for CASSSGQTNQPQHF.

This chain links TRBV11-2 with TRBJ2-3, with TRBD1 identical over 9 bases. Germline V gene sequence: CDR1 SGHAT, CDR2 FQNNGV. V lost 3 bases, J lost 5 bases, and 6 bases stayed unmatched. CDR3 length: 15 residues. The CDR3: CASSFRTGEGDTQYF. The CDR3 coding sequence is TGTGCCAGCAGCTTTCGGACAGGGGAGGGAGATACGCAGTATTTT.

This chain links TRBV27 with TRBJ2-1, with TRBD1 matching 11 bases. The CDR3 sequence is 16 residues long. Germline V CDR1 and CDR2: MNHEY, SMNVEV (reference sequence). The ends lost 4 bases at V and 3 bases at J; junction bases unmatched: 5. CDR3: CASSSLGTGGYNEQFF. In DNA form, the CDR3 reads TGTGCCAGCAGTTCCCTGGGGACAGGGGGCTACAATGAGCAGTTCTTC.

This clone was counted only a few times. The gene calls are TRBV19 and TRBJ2-5; TRBD1 aligns across 7 bases. Trimming at V came to 5 bases and at J to 0 bases, leaving 15 bases not matched to a gene. Germline values: CDR1 LNHDA, CDR2 SQIVND (reference sequence). The CDR3 is made up of 18 amino acids. CDR3 amino acids: CASSWRKTGDLYQETQYF. In nucleotides, the CDR3 is TGTGCCAGTAGTTGGCGGAAAACAGGGGACCTGTACCAAGAGACCCAGTACTTC.

The chain uses TRBV5-8 and TRBJ1-5, with 12 bases matching TRBD1. Germline V gene data show CDR1 as SGHTS and CDR2 as YDEGEE. The CDR3 has 17 residues. V was clipped by 4 bases and J by 0 bases; unmatched bases: 5. In nucleotides, the CDR3 is TGTGCCAGCAGCGGGGGACAGGGGGCGTATAGCAATCAGCCCCAGCATTTT. The encoded protein is CASSGGQGAYSNQPQHF.

This clone showed up just once. This chain uses TRBV10-3 with TRBJ1-3, with 11 bases identical to TRBD1. The end of the DNA fits TRBJ2-2 better, so the J call may be wrong. Germline CDR1 reads ENHRY; CDR2 reads SYGVKD. This CDR3 is 16 amino acids long. CDR3 bases: TGTGCCATCAGTTCCAACCGGGACAGGGGGTCCGGGGAGCTGTTTTTT. It encodes CAISSNRDRGSGELFF.

The J gene is TRBJ2-7, the V gene TRBV5-4; 10 bases are shared with TRBD1. Germline V gene data show CDR1 as SGHNT and CDR2 as YYREEE (reference sequence). The V segment lost 4 bases and the J segment 1 base; nucleotides outside the gene matches: 5. The CDR3 has 15 amino acids. The CDR3 DNA follows: TGTGCCAGCAGCGGGCCGGGACAGGGGTCCTACGAGCAGTACTTC. Translation gives CASSGPGQGSYEQYF.